This TCR delta chain comes out of a study of gamma-delta T cells after stem cell transplantation. This CDR3 is 20 amino acids long. Trimming took 0 bases from V and 0 from J; bases not matched to a gene: 12. CDR1 GEAIGNYY and CDR2 EKD come from the germline V gene. On this clone itself: For this DNA, TCRdb reports the protein of a much larger clone, which diverges at residue 7, most likely from a read error; the protein presented here is translated directly from the DNA.

TCRdb redid clone calling on the RT-PCR reads using CATT. Counted here are some 3,200 delta-chain clones, 1.5% to 2% occurring once; the ten biggest clones make up about a third. This TCR was sampled from a human donor. It is not recorded whose cells these are; they may come from a transplant donor. The chain couples TRDV2 to TRDJ1, with 13 bases matching TRDD3. The specimen sequenced was gamma-delta T cells. The CDR3 nucleotides read TGTGCCTGTGACACCGTACCACTGGGGGATACGCGGGGGTACACCGATAAACTCATCTTT. This codes for CACDTVPLGDTRGYTDKLIF.